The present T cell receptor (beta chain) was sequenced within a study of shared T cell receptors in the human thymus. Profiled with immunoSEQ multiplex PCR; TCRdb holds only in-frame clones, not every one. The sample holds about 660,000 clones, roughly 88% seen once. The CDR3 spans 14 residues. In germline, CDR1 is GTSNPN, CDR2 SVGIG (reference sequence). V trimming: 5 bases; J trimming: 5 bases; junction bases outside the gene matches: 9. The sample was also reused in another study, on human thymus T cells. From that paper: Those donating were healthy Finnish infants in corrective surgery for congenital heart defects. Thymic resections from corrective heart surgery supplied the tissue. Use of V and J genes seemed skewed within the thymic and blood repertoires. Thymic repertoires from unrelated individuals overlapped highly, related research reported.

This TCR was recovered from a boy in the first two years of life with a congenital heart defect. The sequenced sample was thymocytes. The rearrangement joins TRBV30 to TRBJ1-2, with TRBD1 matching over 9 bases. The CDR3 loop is CAWVDRGSLYGYTF. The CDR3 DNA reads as TGTGCCTGGGTCGACAGGGGGAGCTTATATGGCTACACCTTC.